This T cell receptor beta chain was captured by sequencing in a study of blood T cells in healthy people across ages. Study information: Capture by template switching was about one barcoded beta molecule per two T cells. Study-level results: Older individuals had lower TCR beta diversity per million T cells (the decline was roughly linear).

The CDR3 consists of 15 residues. Germline CDR1 reads SGHTS; CDR2 reads YDEGEE. The ends were cut back, 0 bases at V and 0 bases at J, with 8 bases in the middle. On this clonotype: Its antigen is not known.

Then a second PCR, running about 6 to 12 cycles, was carried out with a sample-barcoded 5' primer and a J-beta primer mix. Template switching added a 12-random-nucleotide identifier to every cDNA molecule. No fewer than 3 million CDR3-containing paired-end reads came from each sample. MiXCR was run by TCRdb on the 5' RACE reads, yielding one entry per CDR3 protein. The top ten clones hold roughly 25% of a sample with hundreds of thousands of distinct CDR3 sequences, 56% of them seen once. Sequencing was carried out using blood. The chain carries TRBV5-8 and TRBJ2-3; no firm D call. The receptor's source is a man in his forties in good health. CDR3 region: CASSLGRQSTDTQYF. The CDR3 coding sequence is TGTGCCAGCAGCTTGGGCCGGCAAAGCACAGATACGCAGTATTTT.